The sequence of this T cell receptor beta chain was determined in a study of blood T cell repertoires in COVID-19. Only one count was recorded for this clone. Repertoires were generated with immunoSEQ multiplex PCR, while TCRdb's copy carries only in-frame clones and drops some. The table includes 250,000 or so clones, about 89% detected once. There are 14 residues in the CDR3. Trimming removed 6 bases from V and 3 bases from J, with 15 bases in between. Germline values: CDR1 MNHEY, CDR2 SVGAGI. The sequenced material came from peripheral blood. This chain joins TRBV6-5 and TRBJ2-7; maybe TRBD2 (5 bases). This receptor was taken from a man in his forties with active or convalescent COVID-19. The CDR3 DNA reads TGTGCCAGCAGACTCGGACTTTACTTCTACGAGCAGTACTTC. Its protein product is CASRLGLYFYEQYF.